Shown below are 19 T cell receptor beta chains from a single sample sequenced in a study of OX40 agonist ivuxolimab in advanced cancers. Libraries were prepared by immunoSEQ multiplex PCR; TCRdb keeps only in-frame clonotypes and omits some of them. The table has some 45,000 clones, roughly 90% seen once. The specimen was CD4+ or CD8+ T cells sorted from blood, collected in a trial of the OX40 agonist ivuxolimab. These receptors all come from an adult with an advanced solid tumor such as melanoma, head and neck, liver or kidney cancer.

This rearrangement joins TRBV6-4 to TRBJ1-5; TRBD1 agrees at 9 bases. Per the germline V gene, CDR1 is MRHNA and CDR2 is SNTAGT. The CDR3 is made up of 18 amino acids. V dropped 6 bases and J dropped 2; count of bases not matched to a gene: 14. Here the CDR3 DNA reads TGTGCCAGCAGCGGCCGGGACAGGGAGTATTTTGGCAATCAGCCCCAGCATTTT. Residues: CASSGRDREYFGNQPQHF.

This chain links TRBV10-3 with TRBJ1-2, with a possible D match to TRBD1 (5 bases). The CDR3 is 13 amino acids. The germline CDR1 and CDR2 sequences are ENHRY and SYGVKD. V dropped 8 bases and J dropped 4 bases, with 14 bases sitting between them. CDR3 loop: CAIAPGTAYGYTF. In nucleotides, the CDR3 is TGTGCCATCGCACCCGGGACCGCCTATGGCTACACCTTC.

The chain's CDR3 is CSVVDDSRNTRTDTQYF. The CDR3 bases are TGCAGCGTTGTCGACGACAGCCGCAATACCCGAACAGATACGCAGTATTTT. This rearrangement joins TRBV29-1 to TRBJ2-3; possible D gene TRBD1, 5 bases. Between the trimmed V and J ends, which lost 4 bases and 3 bases, there was a span of 23 bases. Germline loops: CDR1 SQVTM, CDR2 ANQGSEA. The CDR3 spans 17 residues.

The J gene is TRBJ2-3, the V gene TRBV27, with D perhaps given as TRBD1 or TRBD2 (6 bases each). Trimming removed 5 bases from V and 6 bases from J, with 18 bases in between. The CDR3 consists of 15 residues. CDR1 MNHEY and CDR2 SMNVEV come from the germline V gene (reference sequence). The CDR3 DNA reads TGTGCCAGCAGTGCCCCCCGAAGGGGGGCGGATACGCAGTATTTT. Translated: CASSAPRRGADTQYF.

The chain couples TRBV2 to TRBJ2-2, with 9 nucleotides matching TRBD2. Germline V lookup: CDR1 SNHLY, CDR2 FYNNEI. V lost 0 bases, J lost 5 bases, and 10 bases stayed unmatched. This CDR3 spans 18 amino acids. The CDR3 DNA sequence: TGTGCCAGCAGTGAAGCTCGGCGTAGCGGGAGTAGTACCGGGGAGCTGTTTTTT. Amino acids: CASSEARRSGSSTGELFF.

The chain has TRBV18 and TRBJ2-7; D unresolved. The CDR3 is 13 amino acids. Germline V gene data show CDR1 as KGHSH and CDR2 as LQKENI. V was cut by 0 bases and J by 3 bases, with 6 bases left in between. CDR3 DNA sequence: TGTGCCAGCTCACCACCGGTCGGCTACGAGCAGTACTTC. This gives the protein CASSPPVGYEQYF.

The rearrangement joins TRBV6-1 to TRBJ1-1, with 7 bases that match TRBD1. The CDR3 covers 12 residues. V was pared by 6 bases and J by 8 bases, with 6 bases of the junction left unmatched. Germline V gene sequence: CDR1 MNHNS, CDR2 SASEGT. DNA for the CDR3: TGTGCCAGCAGGCGACAGGGAGGAGAAGCTTTCTTT. The encoded protein is CASRRQGGEAFF.

The chain combines TRBV27 with TRBJ2-3, with D possibly being TRBD1 (6 bases). The germline V gene encodes CDR1 MNHEY and CDR2 SMNVEV (reference sequence). The V end lost 5 bases, the J end lost 1 base, and 16 bases lay between the germline ends. The CDR3 has 16 residues. CDR3 region: CASSPRQVLGTDTQYF. As DNA, the CDR3 is TGTGCCAGCAGTCCCCGACAGGTGCTAGGCACAGATACGCAGTATTTT.

This clone has a single count. The CDR3 reads CASGGFPNTGELFF. The CDR3 DNA follows: TGCGCCAGCGGCGGGTTTCCGAACACCGGGGAGCTGTTTTTT. V and J are TRBV10-1 and TRBJ2-2; weak D call: TRBD2 (5 bases). This CDR3 region has 14 residues. CDR1 is WNHNN and CDR2 is SYGVQD in the germline V gene (reference sequence). The V end lost 8 bases, the J end lost 0 bases, and 10 bases lay between the germline ends.

This chain links TRBV13 with TRBJ1-2; D is ambiguous. Trimming pared 5 bases from V and 0 bases from J, leaving 13 bases between. The length of the CDR3 is 15 residues. Germline V gene lookup returns CDR1 PRHDT and CDR2 FYEKMQ (reference sequence). CDR3 loop: CASSLVDGSNYGYTF. The CDR3 coding sequence is TGTGCCAGCAGCCTCGTGGACGGTTCTAACTATGGCTACACCTTC.

This clone was observed a single time. The rearrangement joins TRBV11-2 to TRBJ2-1; tentative D call: TRBD1 (6 bases). This CDR3 region has 14 residues. V shed 3 bases and J shed 7 bases, with 13 bases lying between them. Germline CDR1 and CDR2: SGHAT and FQNNGV. The CDR3 sequence: CASSLDSYRNEQFF. The CDR3 DNA reads TGTGCCAGCAGCTTGGACAGCTATAGGAATGAGCAGTTCTTC. The whole variable domain, filled in from reference TRBV11-2 and TRBJ2-1, reads EAGVAQSPRYKIIEKRQSVAFWCNPISGHATLYWYQQILGQGPKLLIQFQNNGVVDDSQLPKDRFSAERLKGVDSTLKIQPAKLEDSAVYLCASSLDSYRNEQFFGPGTRLTVL.

This chain connects TRBV7-9 to TRBJ2-7; D unresolved. Deletions cut 5 bases from V and 6 bases from J, with 14 bases between. The CDR3 has 13 amino acids. Germline V CDR1 and CDR2: SEHNR, FQNEAQ (reference sequence). The CDR3 region is CASSPPEHREQYF. In DNA, the CDR3 is TGTGCCAGCAGCCCCCCCGAGCATCGCGAGCAGTACTTC.

This chain links TRBV9 with TRBJ1-2; the D gene is possibly TRBD1 (5 bases). The CDR3 is made up of 13 amino acids. V was clipped by 2 bases and J by 6 bases, with 11 bases between them. Per the germline V gene, CDR1 is SGDLS and CDR2 is YYNGEE. This CDR3 reads CASSVSGRDGYTF. The CDR3 nucleotides are TGTGCCAGCAGCGTTTCAGGGAGGGATGGCTACACCTTC.

The chain combines TRBV25-1 with TRBJ1-6, with TRBD1 matching over 11 bases. The CDR3 contains 14 residues. The V gene end was trimmed by 4 bases and the J gene end by 10 bases; junction bases not matched to a gene: 3. CDR1 is MGHDK, CDR2 SYGVNS, per germline. The CDR3 region has the DNA TGTGCCAGCAGTGGCGGGACAGGGGGATCACCCCTCCACTTT. Protein sequence: CASSGGTGGSPLHF.

By sample share, this clone is medium-sized. The V and J genes are TRBV4-2 and TRBJ1-1; TRBD1 aligns across 7 bases. The CDR3 has 15 amino acids. Per the germline V gene, CDR1 is LGHNA and CDR2 is YNFKEQ. V shed 0 bases and J 2 bases; nucleotides not matched to a gene: 3. This CDR3 is CASSQDQGVNTEAFF. CDR3 nucleotide sequence: TGTGCCAGCAGCCAAGATCAGGGGGTCAACACTGAAGCTTTCTTT.

V and J are TRBV19 and TRBJ2-3; 7 nucleotides agree with TRBD2. This CDR3 is built from 17 residues. Per germline, CDR1 LNHDA and CDR2 SQIVND (reference sequence). V shed 5 bases, J shed 2 bases, and the junction held 13 bases outside the gene matches. The CDR3 reads CASSSRTRAINTDTQYF. DNA of the CDR3: TGTGCCAGTAGTTCACGGACTAGAGCGATAAACACAGATACGCAGTATTTT.

The gene calls are TRBV13 and TRBJ1-2; 9 bases are shared with TRBD1. The CDR3 contains 14 residues. Germline V gene data show CDR1 as PRHDT and CDR2 as FYEKMQ (reference sequence). The V segment lost 5 bases and the J segment 4 bases; nucleotides outside the gene matches: 5. The CDR3 nucleotides are TGTGCCAGCAGCCCAGGACAGGGGTCCTATGGCTACACCTTC. The encoded protein is CASSPGQGSYGYTF.

The chain employs TRBV5-6 and TRBJ1-4; D is perhaps TRBD1 (6 bases). Trimming cost V 0 bases and J 6 bases, with 12 bases left between them. The germline gives CDR1 SGHDT, CDR2 YYEEEE. This CDR3 is 15 amino acids long. The CDR3 region is CASSLEGDGDEKLFF. For the CDR3, the DNA is TGTGCCAGCAGCTTGGAGGGGGACGGAGATGAAAAACTGTTTTTT.

The V gene is TRBV5-1, the J gene TRBJ2-5; D ambiguous. CDR1 is SGHRS and CDR2 is YFSETQ in the germline V gene. This CDR3 region has 17 residues. Trimming removed 1 base at V and 5 bases at J, with 21 bases between. DNA of the CDR3: TGCGCCAGCAGCTTGCTCCAGCTGGGCGGAAATAGGGAGACCCAGTACTTC. It yields the protein CASSLLQLGGNRETQYF.